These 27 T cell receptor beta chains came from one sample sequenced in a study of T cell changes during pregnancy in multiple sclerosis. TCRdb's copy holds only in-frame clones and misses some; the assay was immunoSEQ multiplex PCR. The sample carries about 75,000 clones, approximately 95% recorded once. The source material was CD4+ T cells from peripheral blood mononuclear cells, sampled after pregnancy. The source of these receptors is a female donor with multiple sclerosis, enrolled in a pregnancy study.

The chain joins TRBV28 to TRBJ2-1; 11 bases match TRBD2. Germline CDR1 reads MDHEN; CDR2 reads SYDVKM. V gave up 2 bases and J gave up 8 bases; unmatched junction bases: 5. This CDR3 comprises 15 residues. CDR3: CASSLRLAGGHEQFF. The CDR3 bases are TGTGCCAGCAGTTTAAGGCTAGCGGGAGGTCATGAGCAGTTCTTC.

For the CDR3, the DNA is TGTGCCAGCAGCTCCAGCAGGGGGCAGAACTATGGCTACACCTTC. Translation: CASSSSRGQNYGYTF. This chain joins TRBV7-2 and TRBJ1-2, with TRBD1 matching 8 bases. The ends lost 4 bases at V and 2 bases at J; junction bases unmatched: 6. Per germline, CDR1 SGHTA and CDR2 FQGNSA. The CDR3 is 15 residues long.

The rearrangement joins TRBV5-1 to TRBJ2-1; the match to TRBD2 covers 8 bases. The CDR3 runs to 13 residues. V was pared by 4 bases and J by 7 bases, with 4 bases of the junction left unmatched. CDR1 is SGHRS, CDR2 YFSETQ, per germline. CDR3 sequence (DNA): TGCGCCAGCAGCCGGGAGGGCCTAAATGAGCAGTTCTTC. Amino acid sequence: CASSREGLNEQFF.

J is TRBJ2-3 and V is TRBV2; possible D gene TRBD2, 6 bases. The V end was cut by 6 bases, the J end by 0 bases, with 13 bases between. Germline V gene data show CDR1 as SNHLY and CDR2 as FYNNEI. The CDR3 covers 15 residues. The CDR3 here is CASRGWGTSTDTQYF. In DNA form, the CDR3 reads TGTGCCAGCAGGGGGTGGGGGACTAGCACAGATACGCAGTATTTT.

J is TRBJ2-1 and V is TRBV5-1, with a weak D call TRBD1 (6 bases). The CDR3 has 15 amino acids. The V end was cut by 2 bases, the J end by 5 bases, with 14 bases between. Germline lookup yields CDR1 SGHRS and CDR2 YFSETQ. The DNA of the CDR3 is TGCGCCAGCAGCTTCCAGACAGGCGCTAACAATGAGCAGTTCTTC. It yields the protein CASSFQTGANNEQFF.

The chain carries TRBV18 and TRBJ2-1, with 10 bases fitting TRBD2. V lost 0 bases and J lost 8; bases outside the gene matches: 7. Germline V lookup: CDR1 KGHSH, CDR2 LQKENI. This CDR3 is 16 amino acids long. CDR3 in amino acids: CASSPPLAGDRHEQFF. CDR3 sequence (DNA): TGTGCCAGCTCACCACCCCTAGCGGGAGATCGTCATGAGCAGTTCTTC.

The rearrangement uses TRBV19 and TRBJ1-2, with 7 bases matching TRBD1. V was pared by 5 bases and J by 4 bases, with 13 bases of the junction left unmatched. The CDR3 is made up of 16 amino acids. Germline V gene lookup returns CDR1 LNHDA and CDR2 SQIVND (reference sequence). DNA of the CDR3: TGTGCCAGTAGTCCTCTGGCGGGACAGCTTGTCTATGGCTACACCTTC. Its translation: CASSPLAGQLVYGYTF.

CDR3 bases: TGCGCCAGCAGCTTGGTAGCGGGAGACTACAATGAGCAGTTCTTC. Protein sequence: CASSLVAGDYNEQFF. The chain combines TRBV5-1 with TRBJ2-1, with 9 bases matching TRBD2. V was pared by 0 bases and J by 3 bases, with 1 base of the junction left unmatched. The CDR3 length is 15 residues. Germline V CDR1 and CDR2: SGHRS, YFSETQ.

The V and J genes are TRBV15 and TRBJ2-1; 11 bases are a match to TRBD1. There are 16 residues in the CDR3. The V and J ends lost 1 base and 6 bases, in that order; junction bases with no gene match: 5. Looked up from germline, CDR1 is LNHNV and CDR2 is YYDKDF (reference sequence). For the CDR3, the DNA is TGTGCCACCAGCAGAGTGGGGACAGGGGGGATCAATGAGCAGTTCTTC. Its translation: CATSRVGTGGINEQFF. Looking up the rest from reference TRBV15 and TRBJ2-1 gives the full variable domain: DAMVIQNPRYQVTQFGKPVTLSCSQTLNHNVMYWYQQKSSQAPKLLFHYYDKDFNNEADTPDNFQSRRPNTSFCFLDIRSPGLGDTAMYLCATSRVGTGGINEQFFGPGTRLTVL.

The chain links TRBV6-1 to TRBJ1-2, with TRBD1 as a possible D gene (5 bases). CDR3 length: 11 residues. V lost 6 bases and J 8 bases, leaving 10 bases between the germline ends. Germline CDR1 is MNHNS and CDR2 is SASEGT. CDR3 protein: CASRGQIGYTF. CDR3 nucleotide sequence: TGTGCCAGCAGGGGGCAGATAGGCTACACCTTC.

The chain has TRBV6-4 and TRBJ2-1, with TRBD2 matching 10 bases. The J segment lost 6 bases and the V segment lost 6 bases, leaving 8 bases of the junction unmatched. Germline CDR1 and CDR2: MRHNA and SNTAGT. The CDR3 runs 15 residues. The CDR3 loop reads CASSPLAGVSNEQFF. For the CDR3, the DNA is TGTGCCAGCAGCCCCCTAGCGGGAGTATCCAATGAGCAGTTCTTC.

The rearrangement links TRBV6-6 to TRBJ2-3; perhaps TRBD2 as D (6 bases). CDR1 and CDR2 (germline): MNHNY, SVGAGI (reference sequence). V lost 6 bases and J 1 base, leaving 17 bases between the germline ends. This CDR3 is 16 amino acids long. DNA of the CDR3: TGTGCCAGCAGCCCGGATGGCGGGACTGGCACAGATACGCAGTATTTT. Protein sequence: CASSPDGGTGTDTQYF.

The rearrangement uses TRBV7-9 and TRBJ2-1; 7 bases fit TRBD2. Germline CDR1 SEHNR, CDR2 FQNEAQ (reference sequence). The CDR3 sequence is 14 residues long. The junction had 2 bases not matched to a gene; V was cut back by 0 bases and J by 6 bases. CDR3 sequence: CASSLAGGRNEQFF. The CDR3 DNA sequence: TGTGCCAGCAGCTTAGCGGGAGGGCGCAATGAGCAGTTCTTC.

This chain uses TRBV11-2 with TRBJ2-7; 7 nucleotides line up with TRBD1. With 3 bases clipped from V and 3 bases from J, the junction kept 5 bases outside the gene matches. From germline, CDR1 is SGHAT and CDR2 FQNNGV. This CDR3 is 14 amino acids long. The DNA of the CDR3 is TGTGCCAGCAGCTTTATTTGGGACAGCTACGAGCAGTACTTC. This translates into CASSFIWDSYEQYF.

The CDR3 region is CAWNPGTSGSYNEQFF. As DNA, the CDR3 is TGTGCCTGGAACCCAGGGACTAGCGGGAGCTACAATGAGCAGTTCTTC. J is TRBJ2-1 and V is TRBV30; 14 bases align to TRBD2. The germline V gene has CDR1 GTSNPN and CDR2 SVGIG (reference sequence). J gave up 3 bases and V 4 bases, and 5 bases lay outside the gene matches. CDR3 length: 16 residues.

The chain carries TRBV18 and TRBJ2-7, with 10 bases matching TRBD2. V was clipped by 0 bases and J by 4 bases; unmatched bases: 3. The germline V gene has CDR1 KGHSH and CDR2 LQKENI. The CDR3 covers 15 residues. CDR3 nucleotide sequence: TGTGCCAGCTCACCACCGGATAGCGGGAGGTACGAGCAGTACTTC. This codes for CASSPPDSGRYEQYF.

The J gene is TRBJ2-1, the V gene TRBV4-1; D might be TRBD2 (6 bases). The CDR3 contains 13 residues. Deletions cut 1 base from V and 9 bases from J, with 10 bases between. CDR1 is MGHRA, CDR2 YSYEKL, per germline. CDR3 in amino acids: CASSQGVGGEQFF. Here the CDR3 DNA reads TGCGCCAGCAGCCAAGGGGTGGGGGGTGAGCAGTTCTTC.

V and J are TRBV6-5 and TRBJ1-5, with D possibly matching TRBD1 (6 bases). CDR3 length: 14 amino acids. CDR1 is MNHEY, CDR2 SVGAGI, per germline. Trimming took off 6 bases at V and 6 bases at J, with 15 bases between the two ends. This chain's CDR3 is CASRRQGIAQPQHF. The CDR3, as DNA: TGTGCCAGCAGACGGCAGGGGATAGCTCAGCCCCAGCATTTT.

Here the CDR3 DNA reads TGTGCCAGCAGCTATGCCGGGGTTGGCTCCTACAATGAGCAGTTCTTC. Translated: CASSYAGVGSYNEQFF. The chain joins TRBV5-4 to TRBJ2-1; D is perhaps TRBD2 (5 bases). The CDR3 is 16 amino acids. Between the trimmed V and J ends, which lost 3 bases and 0 bases, there was a span of 13 bases. Germline-derived CDR1 and CDR2 are SGHNT and YYREEE (reference sequence).

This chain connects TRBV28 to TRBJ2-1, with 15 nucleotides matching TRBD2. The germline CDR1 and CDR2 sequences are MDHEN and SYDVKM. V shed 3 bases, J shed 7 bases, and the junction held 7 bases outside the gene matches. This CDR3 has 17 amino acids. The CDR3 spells CASSLRRTSGRGNEQFF. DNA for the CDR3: TGTGCCAGCAGTTTGAGGAGGACTAGCGGGAGGGGGAATGAGCAGTTCTTC.

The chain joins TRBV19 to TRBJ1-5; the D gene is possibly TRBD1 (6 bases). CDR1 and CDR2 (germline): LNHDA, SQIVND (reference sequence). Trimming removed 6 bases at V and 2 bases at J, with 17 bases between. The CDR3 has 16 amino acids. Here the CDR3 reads CASRGGQTHGNQPQHF. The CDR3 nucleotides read TGTGCCAGTAGGGGTGGACAGACCCATGGCAATCAGCCCCAGCATTTT.

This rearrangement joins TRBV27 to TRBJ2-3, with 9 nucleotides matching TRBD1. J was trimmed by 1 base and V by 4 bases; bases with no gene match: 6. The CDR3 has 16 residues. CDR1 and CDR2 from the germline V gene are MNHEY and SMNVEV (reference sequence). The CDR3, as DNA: TGTGCCAGCAGTTACGGGACAGGGAGGCGCACAGATACGCAGTATTTT. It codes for CASSYGTGRRTDTQYF.

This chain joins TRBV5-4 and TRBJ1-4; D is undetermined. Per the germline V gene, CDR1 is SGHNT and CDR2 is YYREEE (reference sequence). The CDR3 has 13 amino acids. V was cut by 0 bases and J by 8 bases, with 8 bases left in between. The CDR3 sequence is CASSLGAREKLFF. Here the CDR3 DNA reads TGTGCCAGCAGCTTGGGGGCGCGAGAAAAACTGTTTTTT. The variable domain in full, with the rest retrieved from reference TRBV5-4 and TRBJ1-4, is ETGVTQSPTHLIKTRGQQVTLRCSSQSGHNTVSWYQQALGQGPQFIFQYYREEENGRGNFPPRFSGLQFPNYSSELNVNALELDDSALYLCASSLGAREKLFFGSGTQLSVL.

For the CDR3, the DNA is TGTGCCACCAGTGGGCAGGGCACCACAGTCTTCTCTGGAAACACCATATATTTT. Translation gives CATSGQGTTVFSGNTIYF. The chain uses TRBV7-8 and TRBJ1-3; TRBD1 is a possible D gene (5 bases). Germline V CDR1 and CDR2: SGHVS, FQNEAQ. Trimming left V 10 bases short and J 0 bases short, with 25 bases between. The CDR3 is 18 residues long. The full variable domain, completed using reference TRBV7-8 and TRBJ1-3, is GAGVSQSPRYKVAKRGQDVALRCDPISGHVSLFWYQQALGQGPEFLTYFQNEAQLDKSGLPSDRFFAERPEGSVSTLKIQRTQQEDSAVYLCATSGQGTTVFSGNTIYFGEGSWLTVV.

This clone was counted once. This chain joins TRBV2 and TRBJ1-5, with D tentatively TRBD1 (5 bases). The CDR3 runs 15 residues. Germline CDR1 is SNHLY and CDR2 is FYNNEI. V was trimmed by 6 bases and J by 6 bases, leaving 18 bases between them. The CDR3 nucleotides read TGTGCCAGCAGGAAGACAGACGCGCCAGGTCAGCCCCAGCATTTT. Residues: CASRKTDAPGQPQHF.

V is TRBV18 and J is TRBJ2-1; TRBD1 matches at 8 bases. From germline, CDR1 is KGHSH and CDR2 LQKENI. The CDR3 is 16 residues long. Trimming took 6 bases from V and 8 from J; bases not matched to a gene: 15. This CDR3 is CASSQIWRQGIYEQFF. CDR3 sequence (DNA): TGTGCCAGCTCCCAGATTTGGAGACAGGGGATCTATGAGCAGTTCTTC.

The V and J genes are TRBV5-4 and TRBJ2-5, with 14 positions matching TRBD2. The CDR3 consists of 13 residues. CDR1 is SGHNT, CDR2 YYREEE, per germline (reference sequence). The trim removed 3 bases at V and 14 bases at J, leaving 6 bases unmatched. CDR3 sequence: CASSSGLAGAVYF. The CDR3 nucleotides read TGTGCCAGCAGCTCGGGACTAGCGGGAGCGGTCTACTTC. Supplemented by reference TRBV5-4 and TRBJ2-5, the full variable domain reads ETGVTQSPTHLIKTRGQQVTLRCSSQSGHNTVSWYQQALGQGPQFIFQYYREEENGRGNFPPRFSGLQFPNYSSELNVNALELDDSALYLCASSSGLAGAVYFGPGTRLLVL.